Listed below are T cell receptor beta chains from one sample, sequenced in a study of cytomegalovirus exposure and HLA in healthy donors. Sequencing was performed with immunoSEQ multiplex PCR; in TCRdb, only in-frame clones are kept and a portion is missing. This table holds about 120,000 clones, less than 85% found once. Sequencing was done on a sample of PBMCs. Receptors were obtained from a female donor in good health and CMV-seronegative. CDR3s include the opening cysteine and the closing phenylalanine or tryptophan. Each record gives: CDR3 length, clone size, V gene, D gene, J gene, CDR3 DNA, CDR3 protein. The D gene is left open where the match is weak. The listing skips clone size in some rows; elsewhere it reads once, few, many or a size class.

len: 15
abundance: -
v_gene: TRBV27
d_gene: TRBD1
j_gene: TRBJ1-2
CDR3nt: TGTGCCAGCAGTCGCGAGGGAAGACAGGGGGCTGGCTACACCTTC
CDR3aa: CASSREGRQGAGYTF

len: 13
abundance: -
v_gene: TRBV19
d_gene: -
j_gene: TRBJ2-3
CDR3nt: TGTGCCAGCCGGAGCAGTTCAACAGATACGCAGTATTTT
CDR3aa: CASRSSSTDTQYF

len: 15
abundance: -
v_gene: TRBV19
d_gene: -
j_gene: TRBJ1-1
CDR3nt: TGTGCCACCCGCTGGACCGACAGACCGAACACTGAAGCTTTCTTT
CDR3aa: CATRWTDRPNTEAFF

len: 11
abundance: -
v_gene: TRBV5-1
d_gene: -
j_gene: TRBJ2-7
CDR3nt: TGCGCCAGCAGCCAAAACTGGGAGCAGTACTTC
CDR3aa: CASSQNWEQYF

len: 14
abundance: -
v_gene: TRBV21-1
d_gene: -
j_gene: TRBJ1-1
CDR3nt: TGTGCCAGTAATACGGACAGCCTGAACACTGAAGCTTTCTTT
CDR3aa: CASNTDSLNTEAFF

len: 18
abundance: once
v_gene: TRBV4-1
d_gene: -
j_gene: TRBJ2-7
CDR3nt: TGCGCCAGCAGCCAAGTGGTTGGTCAGGCGGGACTCTCCTACGAGCAGTACTTC
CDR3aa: CASSQVVGQAGLSYEQYF

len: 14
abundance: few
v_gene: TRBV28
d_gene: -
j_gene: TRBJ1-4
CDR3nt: TGTGCCAGCAAGAGCGGCGACTTTAATGAAAAACTGTTTTTT
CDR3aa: CASKSGDFNEKLFF

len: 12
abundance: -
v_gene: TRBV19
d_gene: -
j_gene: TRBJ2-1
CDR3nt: TGTGCCAGTAGTATATCTCTCAATGAGCAGTTCTTC
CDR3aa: CASSISLNEQFF

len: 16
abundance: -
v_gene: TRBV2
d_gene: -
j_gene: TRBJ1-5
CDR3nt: TGTGCCAGCAGTGAACGGGATCGGGAGGGCAATCAGCCCCAGCATTTT
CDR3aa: CASSERDREGNQPQHF

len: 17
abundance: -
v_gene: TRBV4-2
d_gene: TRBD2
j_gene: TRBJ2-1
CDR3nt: TGTGCCAGCAGCCAAGAAGGCGGGAGCCCCTCCTACAATGAGCAGTTCTTC
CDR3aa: CASSQEGGSPSYNEQFF

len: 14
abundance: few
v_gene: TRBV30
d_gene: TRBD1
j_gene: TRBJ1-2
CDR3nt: TGTGCCTGGAGTGGGGACAGCGAGTACTATGGCTACACCTTC
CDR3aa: CAWSGDSEYYGYTF

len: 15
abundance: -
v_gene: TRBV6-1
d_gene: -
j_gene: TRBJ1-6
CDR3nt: TGTGCCAGCAGTGAGGGGCCGCGTCTCAATTCACCCCTCCACTTT
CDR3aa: CASSEGPRLNSPLHF

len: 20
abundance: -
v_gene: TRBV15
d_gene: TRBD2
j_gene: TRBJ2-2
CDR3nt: TGTGCCACCAGCAGACCCCGGGGGCTAGCGGGAGAGAGGAACACCGGGGAGCTGTTTTTT
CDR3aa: CATSRPRGLAGERNTGELFF

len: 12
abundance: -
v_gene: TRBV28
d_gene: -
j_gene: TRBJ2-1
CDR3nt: TGTGCCAGCAGTACCGGGATCAATGAGCAGTTCTTC
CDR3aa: CASSTGINEQFF

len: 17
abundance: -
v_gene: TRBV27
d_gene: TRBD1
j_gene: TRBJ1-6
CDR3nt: TGTGCCAGCAGTTTATCACTACAGGGGGTAGGGGATTCACCCCTCCACTTT
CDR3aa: CASSLSLQGVGDSPLHF

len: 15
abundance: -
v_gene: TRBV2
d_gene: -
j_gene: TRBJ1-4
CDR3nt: TGTGCCAGCAGGCTAGGGGTGGCCCTAAATGAAAAACTGTTTTTT
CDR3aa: CASRLGVALNEKLFF

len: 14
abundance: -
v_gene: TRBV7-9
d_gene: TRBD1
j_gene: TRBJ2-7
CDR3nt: TGTGCCAGCAGCCCGACCCCCGACAGGGTCGAGCAGTACTTC
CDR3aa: CASSPTPDRVEQYF

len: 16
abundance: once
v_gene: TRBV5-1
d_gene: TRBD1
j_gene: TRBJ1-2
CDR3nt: TGCGCCAGCAGCTTGAACGGACAGGGTTCAGGCTATGTCTACACCTTC
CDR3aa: CASSLNGQGSGYVYTF

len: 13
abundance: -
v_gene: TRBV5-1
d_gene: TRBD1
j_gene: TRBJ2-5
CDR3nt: TGCGCCAGCAGCTTTTACAGGGGCGAGACCCAGTACTTC
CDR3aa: CASSFYRGETQYF

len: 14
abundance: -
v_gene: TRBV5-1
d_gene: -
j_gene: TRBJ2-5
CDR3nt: TGCGCCAGCAGCTTGGGTAGCGGTCGTGAGACCCAGTACTTC
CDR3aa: CASSLGSGRETQYF

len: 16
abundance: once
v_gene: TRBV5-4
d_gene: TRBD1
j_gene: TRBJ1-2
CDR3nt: TGTGCCAGCAGCCCTGCCTCAGGGACAGCTAACTATGGCTACACCTTC
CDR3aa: CASSPASGTANYGYTF

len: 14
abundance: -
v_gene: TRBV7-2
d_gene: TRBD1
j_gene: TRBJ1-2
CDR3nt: TGTGCCAGCAGCTTAGGACAGGGGGCTGGTGGCTACACCTTC
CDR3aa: CASSLGQGAGGYTF

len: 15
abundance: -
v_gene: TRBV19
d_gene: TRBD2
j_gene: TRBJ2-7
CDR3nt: TGTGCCAGTAGTACCCTAGCGGGAGAGGTACGCGAGCAGTACTTC
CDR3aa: CASSTLAGEVREQYF

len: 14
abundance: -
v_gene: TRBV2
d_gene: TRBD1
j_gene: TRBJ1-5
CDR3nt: TGTGCCAGCAGTGGGACAGGGGGGAATCAGCCCCAGCATTTT
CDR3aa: CASSGTGGNQPQHF

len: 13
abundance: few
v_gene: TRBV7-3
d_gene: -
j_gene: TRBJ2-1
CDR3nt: TGTGCCAGCAGCCGATCTAGTGGGAATGAGCAGTTCTTC
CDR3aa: CASSRSSGNEQFF

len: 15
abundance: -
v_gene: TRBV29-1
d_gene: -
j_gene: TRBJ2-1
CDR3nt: TGCAGCGTTGTGTTTCGGTCAGGGAAACGGAATGAGCAGTTCTTC
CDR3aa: CSVVFRSGKRNEQFF

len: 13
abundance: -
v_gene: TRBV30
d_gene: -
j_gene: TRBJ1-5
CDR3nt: TGTGCCTGGAGGCAGAACAGCAATCAGCCCCAGCATTTT
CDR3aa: CAWRQNSNQPQHF

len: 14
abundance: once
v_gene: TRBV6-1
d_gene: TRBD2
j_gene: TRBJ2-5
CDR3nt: TGTGCCAGCAGTTCTAGCGGGCGTCCAGGGACCCAGTACTTC
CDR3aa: CASSSSGRPGTQYF

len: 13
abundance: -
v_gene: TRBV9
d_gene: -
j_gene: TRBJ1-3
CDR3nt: TGTGCCAGCAGCGGGGCCTCTGGAAACACCATATATTTT
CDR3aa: CASSGASGNTIYF

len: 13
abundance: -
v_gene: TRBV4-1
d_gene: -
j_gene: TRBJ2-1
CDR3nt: TGCGCCAGCAGCCAAGCTCTTTTCCAGGAGCAGTTCTTC
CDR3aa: CASSQALFQEQFF

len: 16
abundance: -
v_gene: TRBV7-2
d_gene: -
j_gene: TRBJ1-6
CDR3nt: TGTGCCAGCAGCGACGGGACCTGGAGGGATAATTCACCCCTCCACTTT
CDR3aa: CASSDGTWRDNSPLHF

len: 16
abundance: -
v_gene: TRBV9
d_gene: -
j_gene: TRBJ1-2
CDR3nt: TGTGCCAGCACCGTCACCCCGGACAGTCTGGGCTATGGCTACACCTTC
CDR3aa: CASTVTPDSLGYGYTF

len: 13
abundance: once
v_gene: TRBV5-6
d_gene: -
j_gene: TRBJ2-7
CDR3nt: TGTGCCAGCAGCTTGGAGGGGTACTACGAGCAGTACTTC
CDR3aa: CASSLEGYYEQYF

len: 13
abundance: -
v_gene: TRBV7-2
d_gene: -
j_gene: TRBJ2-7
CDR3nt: TGTGCCAGCAGCTTACGTCCCCGCTACGAGCAGTACTTC
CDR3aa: CASSLRPRYEQYF

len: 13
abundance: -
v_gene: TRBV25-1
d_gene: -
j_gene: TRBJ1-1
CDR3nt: TGTGCCAGCAGGATTTCCGCGGGCACTGAAGCTTTCTTT
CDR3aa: CASRISAGTEAFF

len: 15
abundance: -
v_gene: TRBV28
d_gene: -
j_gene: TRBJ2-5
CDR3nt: TGTGCCAGCAGTCCCGAGGGGGGGGGCCAAGAGACCCAGTACTTC
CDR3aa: CASSPEGGGQETQYF

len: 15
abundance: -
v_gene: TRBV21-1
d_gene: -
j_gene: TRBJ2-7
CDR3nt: TGTGCCAGCAGCAAAGAGACCGAGCGAGCTTACGAGCAGTACTTC
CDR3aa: CASSKETERAYEQYF

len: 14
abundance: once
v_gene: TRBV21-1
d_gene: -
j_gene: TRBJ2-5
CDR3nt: TGTGCCAGCAGCAAGGGAGCGGGAGGGGAGACCCAGTACTTC
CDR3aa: CASSKGAGGETQYF

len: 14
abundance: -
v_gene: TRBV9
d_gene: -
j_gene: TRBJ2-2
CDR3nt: TGTGCCAGCAGCGCGGGAGTAGGGACCGGGGAGCTGTTTTTT
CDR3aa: CASSAGVGTGELFF

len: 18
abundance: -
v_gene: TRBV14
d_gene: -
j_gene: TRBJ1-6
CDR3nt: TGTGCCAGCAACCTCCAGGGACACAGGTACCTTTATAATTCACCCCTCCACTTT
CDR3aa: CASNLQGHRYLYNSPLHF

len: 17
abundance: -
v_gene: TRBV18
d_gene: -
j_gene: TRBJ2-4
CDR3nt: TGTGCCAGCTCACCCTTGGGGGGTAGCGTGGCCAAAAACATTCAGTACTTC
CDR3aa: CASSPLGGSVAKNIQYF

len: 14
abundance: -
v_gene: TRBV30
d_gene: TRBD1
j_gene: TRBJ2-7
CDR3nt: TGTGCCTGGGACAGGGATCTGAAGTCCTACGAGCAGTACTTC
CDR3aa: CAWDRDLKSYEQYF

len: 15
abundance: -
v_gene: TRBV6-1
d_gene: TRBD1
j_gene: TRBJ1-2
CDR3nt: TGTGCCAGCAGGCAGTTGACAGGGGGCGCAGAGGGCTACACCTTC
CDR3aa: CASRQLTGGAEGYTF

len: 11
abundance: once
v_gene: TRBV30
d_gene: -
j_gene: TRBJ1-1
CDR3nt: TGTGCCTGGAGTGGACTAACTGAAGCTTTCTTT
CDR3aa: CAWSGLTEAFF